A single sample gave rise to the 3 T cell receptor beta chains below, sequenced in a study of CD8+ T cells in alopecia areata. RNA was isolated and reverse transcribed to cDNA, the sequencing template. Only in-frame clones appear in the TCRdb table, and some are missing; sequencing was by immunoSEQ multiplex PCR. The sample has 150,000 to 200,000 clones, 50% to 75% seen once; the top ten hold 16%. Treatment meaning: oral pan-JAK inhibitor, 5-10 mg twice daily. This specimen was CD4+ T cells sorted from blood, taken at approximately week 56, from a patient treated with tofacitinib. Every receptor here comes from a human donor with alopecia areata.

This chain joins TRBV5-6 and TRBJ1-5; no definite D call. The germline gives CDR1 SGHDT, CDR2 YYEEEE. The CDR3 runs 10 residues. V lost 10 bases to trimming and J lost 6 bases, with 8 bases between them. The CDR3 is CALRGQPQHF. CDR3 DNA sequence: TGTGCCCTCCGAGGTCAGCCCCAGCATTTT. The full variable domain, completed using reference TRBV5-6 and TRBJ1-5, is DAGVTQSPTHLIKTRGQQVTLRCSPKSGHDTVSWYQQALGQGPQFIFQYYEEEERQRGNFPDRFSGHQFPNYSSELNVNALLLGDSALYLCALRGQPQHFGDGTRLSIL.

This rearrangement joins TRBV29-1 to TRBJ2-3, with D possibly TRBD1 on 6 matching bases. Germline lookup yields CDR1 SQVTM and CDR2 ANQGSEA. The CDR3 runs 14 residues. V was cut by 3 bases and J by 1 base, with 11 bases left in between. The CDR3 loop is CSVDEGDGTDTQYF. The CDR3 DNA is TGCAGCGTTGACGAGGGGGATGGCACAGATACGCAGTATTTT.

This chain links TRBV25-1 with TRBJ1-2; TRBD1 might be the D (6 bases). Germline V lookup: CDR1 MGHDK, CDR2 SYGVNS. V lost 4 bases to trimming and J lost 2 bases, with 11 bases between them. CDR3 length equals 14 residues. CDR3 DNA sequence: TGTGCCAGCAGTGGAGGTGGACAGAACTATGGCTACACCTTC. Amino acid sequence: CASSGGGQNYGYTF.